The 26 T cell receptor beta chains below were found in one sample sequenced in a study of CD8+CD57+ T cells in acquired aplastic anemia. TCR beta VDJ and CDR3 were profiled, and genomic DNA was the template. In TCRdb, the reads were re-called with MiXCR into one record per CDR3 protein. This table holds approximately 200,000 distinct CDR3 sequences, around 50% found once. The sample comprised sorted CD4+, CD8+, or CD8+CD57+ T cells (not recorded which) from PBMCs. All receptors come from a human donor in good health, serving as a control.

This clonotype was seen only once. The CDR3 does not close with the conserved phenylalanine or tryptophan, likely indicating a read error. The J gene is TRBJ1-2, the V gene TRBV20-1; TRBD1 aligns across 9 bases. The CDR3 consists of 14 residues. The V segment lost 4 bases and the J segment 7 bases; nucleotides outside the gene matches: 10. The germline CDR1 and CDR2 sequences are DFQATT and SNEGSKA (reference sequence). CDR3 loop: CSAKDRTGARGYTL. CDR3 nucleotides: TGCAGTGCTAAAGATCGGACAGGGGCACGTGGCTACACCCTC.

The rearrangement joins TRBV7-3 to TRBJ2-7; 8 positions match TRBD1. The length of the CDR3 is 16 residues. Germline V gene lookup returns CDR1 SGHTA and CDR2 FQGTGA. The V gene end was trimmed by 3 bases and the J gene end by 3 bases; junction bases not matched to a gene: 10. Here the CDR3 DNA reads TGTGCCAGCAGCTTGGGACAGGTGGGACGGATCTACGAGCAGTACGTC. This encodes CASSLGQVGRIYEQYV.

This clonotype has a handful of counts. The chain has TRBV20-1 and TRBJ2-7, with TRBD2 identical over 7 bases. V shed 3 bases, J shed 0 bases, and the junction held 5 bases outside the gene matches. The CDR3 spans 14 residues. Germline CDR1 is DFQATT and CDR2 is SNEGSKA (reference sequence). Written as DNA, the CDR3 is TGCAGTGCTAGGCGGGGCGGGGGCTCCTACGAGCAGTACTTC. Its translation is CSARRGGGSYEQYF.

The CDR3 spells CASSQVDGAYEQYF. The DNA for the CDR3 is TGCGCCAGCAGCCAAGTTGACGGAGCCTACGAGCAGTACTTC. The rearrangement joins TRBV4-1 to TRBJ2-7; D unclear. Germline CDR1 and CDR2: MGHRA and YSYEKL. CDR3 length: 14 amino acids. Trimming removed 1 base from V and 2 bases from J, with 9 bases in between.

The chain employs TRBV7-2 and TRBJ2-7; the match to TRBD1 covers 9 bases. Trimming removed 1 base from V and 4 bases from J; junction bases left unmatched: 5. CDR1 and CDR2 from the germline V gene are SGHTA and FQGNSA. This CDR3 has 15 residues. The CDR3 is CASSLEPGQGYEQYF. In DNA, the CDR3 is TGTGCCAGCAGCTTAGAACCGGGACAGGGTTACGAGCAGTACTTC. Looking up the rest from reference TRBV7-2 and TRBJ2-7 gives the full variable domain: GAGVSQSPSNKVTEKGKDVELRCDPISGHTALYWYRQSLGQGLEFLIYFQGNSAPDKSGLPSDRFSAERTGGSVSTLTIQRTQQEDSAVYLCASSLEPGQGYEQYFGPGTRLTVT.

V gene TRBV12-3 or TRBV12-4 combines with J gene TRBJ2-7; D might be TRBD1 or TRBD2, each matching 5 bases. The CDR3 is made up of 13 amino acids. Trimming shortened V by 6 bases and J by 3 bases, and 12 bases separated the two germline ends. The CDR3 DNA reads TGTGCCAGCAGCCTCCGGGACCGCTACGAGCAGTACTTC. This gives the protein CASSLRDRYEQYF.

There are many counts of this clonotype. The chain has TRBV20-1 and TRBJ2-3, with D perhaps matching TRBD1 or TRBD2 (5 bases each). There are 17 residues in the CDR3. Germline V CDR1 and CDR2: DFQATT, SNEGSKA (reference sequence). V lost 1 base, J lost 2 bases, and 19 bases lay in between. The CDR3 nucleotides are TGCAGTGCTAGAGGCCGGTCCGGGGCATTCTTCACAGATACGCAGTATTTT. It is translated as CSARGRSGAFFTDTQYF.

The chain recombines TRBV15 with TRBJ2-1, with a weak D call TRBD1 (6 bases). The CDR3 runs 15 residues. Per the germline V gene, CDR1 is LNHNV and CDR2 is YYDKDF (reference sequence). The V end was cut by 6 bases, the J end by 4 bases, with 16 bases between. This chain's CDR3 is CATSVQGRVYNEQFF. The CDR3 DNA reads TGTGCCACCAGTGTTCAGGGGCGAGTTTACAATGAGCAGTTCTTC.

This clonotype was observed at least ten times. The gene calls are TRBV12-3 or TRBV12-4 and TRBJ2-7; D not certain. The V and J ends lost 8 bases and 6 bases respectively, with 23 bases between them. The CDR3 runs 15 residues. CDR3 nucleotides: TGTGCCAGCTTTTCCGATGGAGTTGGTCGAGGCGAGCAGTACTTC. This gives the protein CASFSDGVGRGEQYF.

The chain carries TRBV30 and TRBJ2-3, with D perhaps matching TRBD1 (6 bases). Trimming cost V 1 base and J 0 bases, with 11 bases left between them. CDR3 length equals 15 residues. Germline loops: CDR1 GTSNPN, CDR2 SVGIG (reference sequence). CDR3 bases: TGTGCCTGGAGTGGGACAGCTTCTAGCACAGATACGCAGTATTTT. This gives the protein CAWSGTASSTDTQYF.

This clonotype was recorded many times. The chain combines TRBV6-6 with TRBJ1-2; maybe TRBD1 (5 bases). The ends were cut back, 1 base at V and 5 bases at J, with 14 bases in the middle. The CDR3 is 15 residues long. From germline, CDR1 is MNHNY and CDR2 SVGAGI (reference sequence). CDR3 nucleotides: TGTGCCAGCAGTTACTACGGCAGGGTGGAATATGGCTACACCTTC. Translating it yields CASSYYGRVEYGYTF.

The chain employs TRBV6-2 or TRBV6-3 and TRBJ1-2; the D is unclear. The CDR3 totals 11 residues. Trimming cost V 4 bases and J 8 bases, with 8 bases left between them. Germline-derived CDR1 and CDR2 are MNHEY and SVGEGT. In nucleotides, the CDR3 is TGTGCCAGCAGTTCCACACTCGGCTACACCTTC. It encodes CASSSTLGYTF.

CDR3 sequence: CASSSQGATRGANVLTF. CDR3 DNA sequence: TGTGCCAGCAGCTCACAGGGGGCGACTCGTGGGGCCAACGTCCTGACTTTC. The chain joins TRBV7-9 to TRBJ2-6; TRBD1 matches 9 bases. CDR3 length: 17 amino acids. The J segment lost 3 bases and the V segment lost 4 bases, leaving 7 bases of the junction unmatched. Germline lookup yields CDR1 SEHNR and CDR2 FQNEAQ (reference sequence).

This sequence joins TRBV19 and TRBJ2-7; tentative D call: TRBD2 (5 bases). CDR3 size: 14 residues. The V end was cut by 4 bases, the J end by 2 bases, with 12 bases between. Germline V gene sequence: CDR1 LNHDA, CDR2 SQIVND (reference sequence). CDR3 loop: CASSSQAGAYEQYF. Written as DNA, the CDR3 is TGTGCCAGTAGTAGCCAGGCCGGGGCCTACGAGCAGTACTTC. The entire variable domain, with the rest obtained from reference TRBV19 and TRBJ2-7, is as follows: DGGITQSPKYLFRKEGQNVTLSCEQNLNHDAMYWYRQDPGQGLRLIYYSQIVNDFQKGDIAEGYSVSREKKESFPLTVTSAQKNPTAFYLCASSSQAGAYEQYFGPGTRLTVT.

Many counts were recorded for this clonotype. This chain links TRBV7-9 with TRBJ1-1, with a weak D call TRBD1 (5 bases). Germline V gene data show CDR1 as SEHNR and CDR2 as FQNEAQ (reference sequence). The length of the CDR3 is 14 residues. The V end lost 3 bases, the J end lost 1 base, and 9 bases lay between the germline ends. CDR3 sequence (DNA): TGTGCCAGCAGCTTGGGGGAATGGAACACTGAAGCTTTCTTT. Amino acid sequence: CASSLGEWNTEAFF.

Notes on this clonotype: At one end, the junction sequence differs from germline, possibly due to a read error. The chain carries TRBV10-3 and TRBJ2-3; the D gene could be TRBD1 or TRBD2 (5 bases each). Germline CDR1 is ENHRY and CDR2 is SYGVKD. The CDR3 totals 14 residues. The CDR3 here is CAIRGHTHRDTQYF. CDR3 sequence (DNA): TGTGCCATCCGGGGCCACACACACAGAGATACACAGTATTTT.

The V and J genes are TRBV20-1 and TRBJ2-2; D not certain. The CDR3 runs 13 residues. The V gene lost 5 bases and the J gene lost 0 bases, with 7 bases spanning the gap. Per the germline V gene, CDR1 is DFQATT and CDR2 is SNEGSKA (reference sequence). DNA for the CDR3: TGCAGTGCTGACTTCCCGAACACCGGGGAGCTGTTTTTT. It translates to CSADFPNTGELFF.

The gene calls are TRBV2 and TRBJ1-4, with TRBD1 matching 9 bases. The ends lost 9 bases at V and 8 bases at J; junction bases unmatched: 10. Germline-derived CDR1 and CDR2 are SNHLY and FYNNEI. This CDR3 is 14 amino acids long. The CDR3 spells CASWPLDRGEKLFF. The CDR3 DNA reads as TGTGCCAGTTGGCCACTGGACAGGGGCGAAAAACTGTTTTTT. The complete variable domain, with remaining parts taken from reference TRBV2 and TRBJ1-4, reads EPEVTQTPSHQVTQMGQEVILRCVPISNHLYFYWYRQILGQKVEFLVSFYNNEISEKSEIFDDQFSVERPDGSNFTLKIRSTKLEDSAMYFCASWPLDRGEKLFFGSGTQLSVL.

The chain recombines TRBV2 with TRBJ2-7; D might be TRBD1 or TRBD2, each matching 6 bases. CDR1 is SNHLY, CDR2 FYNNEI, per germline. Trimming removed 7 bases from V and 6 bases from J, with 10 bases in between. The CDR3 contains 11 residues. Here the CDR3 DNA reads TGTGCCAGCAAGGGGGGCGGCGAGCAGTACTTC. Amino acid sequence: CASKGGGEQYF.

V gene TRBV2 combines with J gene TRBJ2-7; D possibly corresponds to TRBD1 (6 bases). Germline V CDR1 and CDR2: SNHLY, FYNNEI. The CDR3 runs 14 residues. Trimming cost V 3 bases and J 3 bases, with 12 bases left between them. The CDR3 region has the DNA TGTGCCAGCAGTGACGGGACACTAAACTACGAGCAGTACTTC. Amino acids: CASSDGTLNYEQYF.

V and J are TRBV29-1 and TRBJ2-7, with 8 bases lining up with TRBD2. The CDR3 runs to 14 residues. Germline values: CDR1 SQVTM, CDR2 ANQGSEA. With V trimmed by 4 bases and J by 2 bases, 7 bases remained unmatched. The CDR3 DNA reads TGCAGCGTTGCAGGCGGGAGGTCCGCCTACGAGCAGTACTTC. Translated, it gives CSVAGGRSAYEQYF.

Only a few counts were recorded for this clonotype. The chain couples TRBV9 to TRBJ1-2, with D perhaps matching TRBD1 (6 bases). CDR1 and CDR2 (germline): SGDLS, YYNGEE. The CDR3 loop spans 14 amino acids. With 0 bases removed from V and 12 bases from J, the gap between germline ends came to 18 bases. The CDR3 bases are TGTGCCAGCAGCGTAGAGGACAGCCGCTCTGGAAACACCTTC. As protein: CASSVEDSRSGNTF. Full variable domain (missing parts from reference TRBV9 and TRBJ1-2): DSGVTQTPKHLITATGQRVTLRCSPRSGDLSVYWYQQSLDQGLQFLIQYYNGEERAKGNILERFSAQQFPDLHSELNLSSLELGDSALYFCASSVEDSRSGNTFGSGTRLTVV.

This clonotype has ten or more counts. The J gene is TRBJ2-2, the V gene TRBV2, with 8 bases identical to TRBD1. Germline loops: CDR1 SNHLY, CDR2 FYNNEI. This CDR3 spans 14 amino acids. V lost 5 bases and J lost 5; bases outside the gene matches: 4. The CDR3 nucleotides are TGTGCCAGCAGTCGTCGGACAGGGACCGGGGAGCTGTTTTTT. Protein product: CASSRRTGTGELFF.

In this sample, this clonotype turned up a few times. A much more abundant neighbour one base away suggests this may be a read error. This chain connects TRBV5-1 to TRBJ1-4, with 9 bases identical to TRBD1. The CDR3 has 16 residues. The germline V gene has CDR1 SGHRS and CDR2 YFSETQ. CDR3 in amino acids: CAGSLVGTGQGEKLFF. The CDR3 DNA reads as TGCGCCGGCAGCTTGGTCGGGACAGGGCAGGGGGAAAAACTGTTTTTT. Filled out from reference TRBV5-1 and TRBJ1-4, the complete variable domain reads KAGVTQTPRYLIKTRGQQVTLSCSPISGHRSVSWYQQTPGQGLQFLFEYFSETQRNKGNFPGRFSGRQFSNSRSEMNVSTLELGDSALYLCAGSLVGTGQGEKLFFGSGTQLSVL.

There are a few counts of this clonotype. The CDR3 loop is CASSYGQKNEAFF. CDR3 sequence (DNA): TGTGCCAGCAGTTACGGACAGAAAAATGAAGCTTTCTTT. The chain employs TRBV6-2 or TRBV6-3 and TRBJ1-1; D might be TRBD1 (6 bases). This CDR3 has 13 residues. The germline V and J ends were trimmed by 2 bases and 7 bases, with 11 bases remaining between them. Germline loops: CDR1 MNHEY, CDR2 SVGEGT.

In its sample, this clonotype was seen many times. This chain uses TRBV11-2 with TRBJ1-3; D is unresolved. The CDR3 contains 13 residues. Germline V gene lookup returns CDR1 SGHAT and CDR2 FQNNGV. V was shortened by 1 base and J by 9 bases, with 10 bases between the two germline ends. The CDR3 is CASSLVGSGTIYF. The CDR3 region has the DNA TGTGCCAGCAGCTTAGTCGGGAGTGGCACCATATATTTT. The complete variable domain, with remaining parts taken from reference TRBV11-2 and TRBJ1-3, reads EAGVAQSPRYKIIEKRQSVAFWCNPISGHATLYWYQQILGQGPKLLIQFQNNGVVDDSQLPKDRFSAERLKGVDSTLKIQPAKLEDSAVYLCASSLVGSGTIYFGEGSWLTVV.